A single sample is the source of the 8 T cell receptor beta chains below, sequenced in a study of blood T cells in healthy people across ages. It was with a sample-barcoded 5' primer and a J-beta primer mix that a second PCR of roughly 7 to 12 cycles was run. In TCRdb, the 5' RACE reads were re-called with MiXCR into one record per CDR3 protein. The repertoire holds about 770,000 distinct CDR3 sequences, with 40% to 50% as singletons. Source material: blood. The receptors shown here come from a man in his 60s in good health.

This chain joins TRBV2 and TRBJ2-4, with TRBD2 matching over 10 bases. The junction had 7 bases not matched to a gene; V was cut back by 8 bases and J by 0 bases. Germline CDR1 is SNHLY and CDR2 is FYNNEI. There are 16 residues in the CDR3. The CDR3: CASRPGLALAKNIQYF. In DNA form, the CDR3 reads TGTGCCAGCCGACCGGGACTAGCGTTAGCCAAAAACATTCAGTACTTC.

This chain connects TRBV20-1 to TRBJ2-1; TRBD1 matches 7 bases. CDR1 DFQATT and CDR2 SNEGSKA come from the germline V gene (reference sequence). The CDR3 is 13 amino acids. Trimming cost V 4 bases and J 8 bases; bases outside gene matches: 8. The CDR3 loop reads CSATPDRVYEQFF. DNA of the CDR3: TGCAGTGCTACACCCGACAGGGTCTATGAGCAGTTCTTC.

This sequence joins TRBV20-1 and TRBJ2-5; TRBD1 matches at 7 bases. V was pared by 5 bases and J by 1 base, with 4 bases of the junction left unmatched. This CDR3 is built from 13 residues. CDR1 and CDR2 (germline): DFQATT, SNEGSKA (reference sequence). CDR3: CSARDSIQETQYF. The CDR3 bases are TGCAGTGCTCGGGACAGCATCCAAGAGACCCAGTACTTC.

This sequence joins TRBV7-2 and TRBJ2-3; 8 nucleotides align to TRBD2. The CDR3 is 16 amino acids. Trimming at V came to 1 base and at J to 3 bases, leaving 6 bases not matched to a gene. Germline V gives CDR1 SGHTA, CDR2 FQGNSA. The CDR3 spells CASSLVGLVLTDTQYF. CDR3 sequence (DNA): TGTGCCAGCAGCTTAGTGGGACTAGTTCTGACAGATACGCAGTATTTT.

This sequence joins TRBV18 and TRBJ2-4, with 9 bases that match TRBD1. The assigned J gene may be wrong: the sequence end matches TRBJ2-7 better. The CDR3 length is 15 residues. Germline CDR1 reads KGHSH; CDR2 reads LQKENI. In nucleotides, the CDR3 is TGTGCCAGCTCAAAATCCGGGACAGGGTCTATCGAGCAGTACTTC. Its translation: CASSKSGTGSIEQYF.

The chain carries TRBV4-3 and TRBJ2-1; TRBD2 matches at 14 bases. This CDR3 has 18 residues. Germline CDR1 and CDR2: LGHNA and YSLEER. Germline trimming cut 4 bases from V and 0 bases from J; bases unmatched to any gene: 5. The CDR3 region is CASSRGLAGGFSYNEQFF. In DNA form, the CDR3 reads TGCGCCAGCAGCCGTGGACTAGCGGGGGGTTTCTCCTACAATGAGCAGTTCTTC.

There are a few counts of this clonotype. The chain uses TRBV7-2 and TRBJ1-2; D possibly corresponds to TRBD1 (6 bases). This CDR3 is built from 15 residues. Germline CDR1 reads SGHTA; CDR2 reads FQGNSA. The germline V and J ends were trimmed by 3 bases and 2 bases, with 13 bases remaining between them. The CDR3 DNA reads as TGTGCCAGCAGCTTCCCGGCAGGGGCGAACTATGGCTACACCTTC. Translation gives CASSFPAGANYGYTF.

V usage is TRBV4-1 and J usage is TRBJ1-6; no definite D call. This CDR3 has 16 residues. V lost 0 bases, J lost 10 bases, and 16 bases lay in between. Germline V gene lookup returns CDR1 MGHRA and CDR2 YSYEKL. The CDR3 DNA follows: TGCGCCAGCAGCCAAGAGATAGGGCCAAACCCGTCACCCCTCCACTTT. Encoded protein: CASSQEIGPNPSPLHF.